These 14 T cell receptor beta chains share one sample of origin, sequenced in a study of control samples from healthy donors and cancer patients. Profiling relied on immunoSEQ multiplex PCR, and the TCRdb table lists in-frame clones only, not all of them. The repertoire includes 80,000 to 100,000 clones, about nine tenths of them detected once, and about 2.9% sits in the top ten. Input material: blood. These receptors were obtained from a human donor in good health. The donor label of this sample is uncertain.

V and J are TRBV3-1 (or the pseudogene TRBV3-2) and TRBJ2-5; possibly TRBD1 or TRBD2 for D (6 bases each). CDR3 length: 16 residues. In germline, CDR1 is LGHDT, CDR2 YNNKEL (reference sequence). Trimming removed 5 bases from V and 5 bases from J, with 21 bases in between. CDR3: CASSTQYSGARETQYF. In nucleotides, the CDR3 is TGTGCCAGCAGCACCCAATACTCGGGGGCTCGGGAGACCCAGTACTTC.

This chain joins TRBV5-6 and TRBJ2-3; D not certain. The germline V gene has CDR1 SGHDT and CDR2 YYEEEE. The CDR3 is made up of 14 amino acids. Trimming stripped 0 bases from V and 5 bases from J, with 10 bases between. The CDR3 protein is CASSLESYGDTQYF. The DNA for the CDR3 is TGTGCCAGCAGCTTGGAGTCGTACGGAGATACGCAGTATTTT.

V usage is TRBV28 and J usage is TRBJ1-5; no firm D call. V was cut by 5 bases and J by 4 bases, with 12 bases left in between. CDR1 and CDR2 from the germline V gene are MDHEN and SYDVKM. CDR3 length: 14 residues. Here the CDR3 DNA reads TGTGCCAGCAGTGCCCCGGACGTAAATCAGCCCCAGCATTTT. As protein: CASSAPDVNQPQHF.

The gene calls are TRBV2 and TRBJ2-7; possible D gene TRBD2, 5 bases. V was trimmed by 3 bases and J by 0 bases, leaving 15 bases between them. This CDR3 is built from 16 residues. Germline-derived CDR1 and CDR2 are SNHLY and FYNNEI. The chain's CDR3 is CASSDVGGFSSYEQYF. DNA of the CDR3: TGTGCCAGCAGTGACGTGGGCGGGTTTAGCTCCTACGAGCAGTACTTC. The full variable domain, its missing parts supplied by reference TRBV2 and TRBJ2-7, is EPEVTQTPSHQVTQMGQEVILRCVPISNHLYFYWYRQILGQKVEFLVSFYNNEISEKSEIFDDQFSVERPDGSNFTLKIRSTKLEDSAMYFCASSDVGGFSSYEQYFGPGTRLTVT.

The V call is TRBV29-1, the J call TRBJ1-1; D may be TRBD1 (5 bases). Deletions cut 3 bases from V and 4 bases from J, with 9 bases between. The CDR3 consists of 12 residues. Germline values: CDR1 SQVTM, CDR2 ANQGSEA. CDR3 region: CSVERGGTEAFF. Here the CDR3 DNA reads TGCAGCGTTGAGAGGGGTGGCACTGAAGCTTTCTTT.

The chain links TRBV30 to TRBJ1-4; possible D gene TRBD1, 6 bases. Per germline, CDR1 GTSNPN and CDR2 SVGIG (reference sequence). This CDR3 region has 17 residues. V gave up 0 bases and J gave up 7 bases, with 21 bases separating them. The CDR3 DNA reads TGTGCCTGGAGTGTATTAAATAACAGGGTCAGACGTGAAAAACTGTTTTTT. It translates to CAWSVLNNRVRREKLFF. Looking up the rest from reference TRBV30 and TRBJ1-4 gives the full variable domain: SQTIHQWPATLVQPVGSPLSLECTVEGTSNPNLYWYRQAAGRGLQLLFYSVGIGQISSEVPQNLSASRPQDRQFILSSKKLLLSDSGFYLCAWSVLNNRVRREKLFFGSGTQLSVL.

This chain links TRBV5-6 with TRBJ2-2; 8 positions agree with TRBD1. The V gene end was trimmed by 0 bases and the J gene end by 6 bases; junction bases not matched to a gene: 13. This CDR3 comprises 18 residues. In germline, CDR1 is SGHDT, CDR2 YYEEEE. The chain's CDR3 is CASSLGQGAPDYSGELFF. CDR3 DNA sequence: TGTGCCAGCAGCTTGGGCCAGGGGGCGCCGGATTATTCCGGGGAGCTGTTTTTT.

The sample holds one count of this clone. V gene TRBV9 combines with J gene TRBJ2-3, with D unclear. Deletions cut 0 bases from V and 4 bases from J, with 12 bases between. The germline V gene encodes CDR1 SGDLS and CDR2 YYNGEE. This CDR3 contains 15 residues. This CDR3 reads CASSVGNSSPDTQYF. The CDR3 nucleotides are TGTGCCAGCAGCGTAGGGAATAGCTCCCCAGATACGCAGTATTTT. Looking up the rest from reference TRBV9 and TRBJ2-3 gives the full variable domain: DSGVTQTPKHLITATGQRVTLRCSPRSGDLSVYWYQQSLDQGLQFLIQYYNGEERAKGNILERFSAQQFPDLHSELNLSSLELGDSALYFCASSVGNSSPDTQYFGPGTRLTVL.

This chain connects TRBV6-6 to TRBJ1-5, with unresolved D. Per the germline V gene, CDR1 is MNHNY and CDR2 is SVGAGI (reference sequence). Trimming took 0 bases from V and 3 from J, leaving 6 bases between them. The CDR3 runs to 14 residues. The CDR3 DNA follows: TGTGCCAGCAGTTACTCACCTTACAATCAGCCCCAGCATTTT. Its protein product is CASSYSPYNQPQHF.

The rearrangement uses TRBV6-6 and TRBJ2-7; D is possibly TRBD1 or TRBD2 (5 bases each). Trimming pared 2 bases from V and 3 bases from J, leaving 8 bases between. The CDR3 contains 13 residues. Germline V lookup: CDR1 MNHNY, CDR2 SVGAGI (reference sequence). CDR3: CASSYGGNYEQYV. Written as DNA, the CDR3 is TGTGCCAGCAGTTACGGGGGAAACTACGAGCAGTACGTC.

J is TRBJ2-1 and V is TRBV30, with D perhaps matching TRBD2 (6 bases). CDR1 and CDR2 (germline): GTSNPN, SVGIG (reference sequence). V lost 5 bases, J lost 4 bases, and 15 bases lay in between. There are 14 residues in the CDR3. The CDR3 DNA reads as TGTGCCTGGCGGTACGGGGGAGATTACAATGAGCAGTTCTTC. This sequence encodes CAWRYGGDYNEQFF.

The CDR3 DNA follows: TGTGCCAGCAGTTCCCGGGGTGGGACATACAATGAGCAGTTCTTC. This translates into CASSSRGGTYNEQFF. The chain is built from TRBV27 and TRBJ2-1, with a weak D call TRBD1 (6 bases). The CDR3 consists of 15 residues. V was pared by 4 bases and J by 4 bases, with 14 bases between. The germline V gene encodes CDR1 MNHEY and CDR2 SMNVEV (reference sequence).

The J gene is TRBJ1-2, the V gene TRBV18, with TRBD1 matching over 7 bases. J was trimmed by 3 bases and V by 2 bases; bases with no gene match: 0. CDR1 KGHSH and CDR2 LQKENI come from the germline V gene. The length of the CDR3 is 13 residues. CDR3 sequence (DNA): TGTGCCAGCTCACCAGGACAGGACTATGGCTACACCTTC. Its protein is CASSPGQDYGYTF.

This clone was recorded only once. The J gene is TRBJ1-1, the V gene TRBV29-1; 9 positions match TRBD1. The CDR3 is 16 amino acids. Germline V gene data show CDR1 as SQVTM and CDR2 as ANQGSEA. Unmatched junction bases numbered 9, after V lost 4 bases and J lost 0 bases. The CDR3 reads CSVVDRGQAVNTEAFF. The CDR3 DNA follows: TGCAGCGTTGTGGACAGGGGACAAGCAGTGAACACTGAAGCTTTCTTT.